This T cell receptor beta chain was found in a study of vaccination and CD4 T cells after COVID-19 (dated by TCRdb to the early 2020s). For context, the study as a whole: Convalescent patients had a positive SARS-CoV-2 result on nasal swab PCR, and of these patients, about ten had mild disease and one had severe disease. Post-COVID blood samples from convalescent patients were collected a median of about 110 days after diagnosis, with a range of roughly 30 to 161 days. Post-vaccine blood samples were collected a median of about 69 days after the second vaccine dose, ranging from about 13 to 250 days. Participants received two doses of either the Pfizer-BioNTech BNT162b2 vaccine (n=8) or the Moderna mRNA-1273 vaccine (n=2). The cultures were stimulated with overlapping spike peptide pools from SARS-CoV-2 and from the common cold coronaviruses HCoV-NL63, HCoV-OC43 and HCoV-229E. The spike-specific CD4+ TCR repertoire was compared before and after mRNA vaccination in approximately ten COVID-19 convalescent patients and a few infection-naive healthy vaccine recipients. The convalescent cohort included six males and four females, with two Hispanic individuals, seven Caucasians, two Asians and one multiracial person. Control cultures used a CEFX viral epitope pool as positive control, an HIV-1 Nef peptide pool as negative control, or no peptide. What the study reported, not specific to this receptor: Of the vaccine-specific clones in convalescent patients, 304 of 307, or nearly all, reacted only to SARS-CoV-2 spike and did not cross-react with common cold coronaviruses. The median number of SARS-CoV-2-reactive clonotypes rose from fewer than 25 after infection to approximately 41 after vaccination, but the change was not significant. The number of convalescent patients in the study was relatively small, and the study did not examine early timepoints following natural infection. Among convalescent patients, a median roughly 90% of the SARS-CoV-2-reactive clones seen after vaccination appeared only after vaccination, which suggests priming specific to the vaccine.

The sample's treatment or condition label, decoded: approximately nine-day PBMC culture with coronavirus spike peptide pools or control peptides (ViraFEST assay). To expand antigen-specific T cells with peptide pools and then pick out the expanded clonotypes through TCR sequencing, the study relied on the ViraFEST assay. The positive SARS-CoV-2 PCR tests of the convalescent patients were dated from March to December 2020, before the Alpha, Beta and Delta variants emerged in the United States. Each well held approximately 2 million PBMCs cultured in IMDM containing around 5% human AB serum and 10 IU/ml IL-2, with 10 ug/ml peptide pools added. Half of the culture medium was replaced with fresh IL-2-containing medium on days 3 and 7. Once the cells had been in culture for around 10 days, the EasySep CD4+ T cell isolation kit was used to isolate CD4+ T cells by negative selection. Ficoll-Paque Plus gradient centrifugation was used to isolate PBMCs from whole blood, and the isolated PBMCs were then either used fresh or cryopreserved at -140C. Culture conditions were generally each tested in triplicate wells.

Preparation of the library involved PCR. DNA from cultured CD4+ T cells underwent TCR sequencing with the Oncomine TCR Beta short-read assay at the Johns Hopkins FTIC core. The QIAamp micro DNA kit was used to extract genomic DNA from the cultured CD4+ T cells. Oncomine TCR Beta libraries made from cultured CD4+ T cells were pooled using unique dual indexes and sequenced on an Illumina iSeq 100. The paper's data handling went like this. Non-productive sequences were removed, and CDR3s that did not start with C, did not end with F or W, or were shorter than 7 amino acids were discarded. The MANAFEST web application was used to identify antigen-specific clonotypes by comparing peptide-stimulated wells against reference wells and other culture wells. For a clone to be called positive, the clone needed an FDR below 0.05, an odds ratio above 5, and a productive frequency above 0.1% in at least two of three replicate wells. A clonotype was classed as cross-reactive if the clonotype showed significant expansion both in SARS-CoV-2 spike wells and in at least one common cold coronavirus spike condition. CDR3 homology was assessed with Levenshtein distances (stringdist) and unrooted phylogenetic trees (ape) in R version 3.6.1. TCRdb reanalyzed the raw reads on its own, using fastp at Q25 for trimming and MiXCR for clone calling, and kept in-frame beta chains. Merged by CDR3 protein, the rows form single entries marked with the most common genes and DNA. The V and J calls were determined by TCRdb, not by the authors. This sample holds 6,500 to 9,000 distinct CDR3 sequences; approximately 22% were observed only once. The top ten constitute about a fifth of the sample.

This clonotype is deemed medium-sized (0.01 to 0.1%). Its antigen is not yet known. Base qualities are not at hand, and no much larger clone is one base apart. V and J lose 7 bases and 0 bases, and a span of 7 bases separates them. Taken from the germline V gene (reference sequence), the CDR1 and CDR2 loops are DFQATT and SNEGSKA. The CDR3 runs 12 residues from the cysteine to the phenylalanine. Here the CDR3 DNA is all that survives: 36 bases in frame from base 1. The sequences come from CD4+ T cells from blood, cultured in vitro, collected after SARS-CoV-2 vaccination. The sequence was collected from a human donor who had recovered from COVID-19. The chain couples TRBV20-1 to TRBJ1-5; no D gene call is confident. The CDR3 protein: CSVGYSNQPQHF. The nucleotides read TGCAGTGTGGGGTATAGCAATCAGCCCCAGCATTTT.